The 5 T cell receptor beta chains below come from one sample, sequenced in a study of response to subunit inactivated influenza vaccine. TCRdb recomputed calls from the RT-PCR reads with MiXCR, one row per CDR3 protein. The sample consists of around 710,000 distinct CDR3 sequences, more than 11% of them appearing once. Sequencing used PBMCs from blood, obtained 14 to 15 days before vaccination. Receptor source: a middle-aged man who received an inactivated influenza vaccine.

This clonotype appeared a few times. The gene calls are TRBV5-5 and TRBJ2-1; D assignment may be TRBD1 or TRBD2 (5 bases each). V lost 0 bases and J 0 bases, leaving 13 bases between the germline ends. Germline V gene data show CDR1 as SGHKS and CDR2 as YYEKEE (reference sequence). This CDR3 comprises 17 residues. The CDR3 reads CASSLGRQRSSYNEQFF. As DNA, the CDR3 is TGTGCCAGCAGCTTGGGGAGACAGCGGAGCTCCTACAATGAGCAGTTCTTC.

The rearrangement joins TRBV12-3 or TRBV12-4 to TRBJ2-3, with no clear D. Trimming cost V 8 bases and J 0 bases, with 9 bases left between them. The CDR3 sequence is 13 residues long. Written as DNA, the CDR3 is TGTGCCAGCTTCGGCTTTAGCACAGATACGCAGTATTTT. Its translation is CASFGFSTDTQYF.

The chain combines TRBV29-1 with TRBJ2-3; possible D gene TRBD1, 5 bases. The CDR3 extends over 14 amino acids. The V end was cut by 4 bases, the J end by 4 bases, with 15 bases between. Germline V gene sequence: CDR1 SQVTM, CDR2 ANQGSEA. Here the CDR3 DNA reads TGCAGCGTTGTGGCGCAGTTACAGGCAGATACGCAGTATTTT. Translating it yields CSVVAQLQADTQYF.

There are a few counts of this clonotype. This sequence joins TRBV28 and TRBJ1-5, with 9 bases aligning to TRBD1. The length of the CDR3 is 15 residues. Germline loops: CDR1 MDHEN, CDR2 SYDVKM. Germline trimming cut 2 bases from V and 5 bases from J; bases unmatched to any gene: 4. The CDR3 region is CASSLAGTGYQPQHF. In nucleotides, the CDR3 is TGTGCCAGCAGTTTAGCCGGGACAGGGTATCAGCCCCAGCATTTT.

The CDR3 reads CASSSLAGGNIQYF. As DNA, the CDR3 is TGTGCCAGCAGTTCCCTAGCGGGAGGGAACATTCAGTACTTC. The chain joins TRBV12-3 or TRBV12-4 to TRBJ2-4; 12 bases map to TRBD2. CDR3 length equals 14 residues. V shed 4 bases, J shed 7 bases, and the junction held 2 bases outside the gene matches.